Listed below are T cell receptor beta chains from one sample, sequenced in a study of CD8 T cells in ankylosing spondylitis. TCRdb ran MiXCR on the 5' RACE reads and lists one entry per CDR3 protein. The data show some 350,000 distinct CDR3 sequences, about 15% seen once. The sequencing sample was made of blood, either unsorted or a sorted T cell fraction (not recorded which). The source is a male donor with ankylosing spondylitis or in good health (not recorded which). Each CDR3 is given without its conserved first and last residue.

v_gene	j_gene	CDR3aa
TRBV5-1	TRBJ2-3	ASSLAQNTDTQY
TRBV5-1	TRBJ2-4	ASSFGQGFSLAKNIQY
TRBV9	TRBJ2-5	ASSVRAGGETQY
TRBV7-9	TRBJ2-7	ASSLPPASGRVEQY
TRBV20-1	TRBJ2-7	SATGTTPYEQY
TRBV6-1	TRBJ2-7	ASSLLRSGDEQY
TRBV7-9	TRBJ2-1	ASSSTGTSGRDQF
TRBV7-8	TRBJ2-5	ASRPTNQETQY
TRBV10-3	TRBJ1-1	AISEAEGAGYTEAF
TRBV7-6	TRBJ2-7	ASSPGQAFTEQY
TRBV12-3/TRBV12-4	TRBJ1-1	ASSLWRTLMNTEAF
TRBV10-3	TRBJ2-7	AISEKGTGLDEEQY
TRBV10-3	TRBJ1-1	AISPQLDYTEAF
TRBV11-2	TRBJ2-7	ASSHGLVYEQY
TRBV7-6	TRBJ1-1	ASSARDREAF
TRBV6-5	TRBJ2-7	ASSYPSGGHYEQY
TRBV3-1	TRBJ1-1	ASSPIQGPGNTEAF
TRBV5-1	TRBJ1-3	ASSRGRSDGNTIY
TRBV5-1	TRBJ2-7	ASSPDPSEQY
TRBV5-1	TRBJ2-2	ASSTGDTGELF
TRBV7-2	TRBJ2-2	ASSLGTSPGELF
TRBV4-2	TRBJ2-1	ASSRHSGGGYNEQF
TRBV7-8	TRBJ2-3	ASRPLDTQY
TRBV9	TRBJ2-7	ASSSGQGTGEQY
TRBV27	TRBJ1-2	ASSYSGAGGYT
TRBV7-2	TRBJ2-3	ASSSGPPDTQY
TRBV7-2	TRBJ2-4	ASTLPDRAIQY
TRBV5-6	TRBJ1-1	ASSLPGVPEAF
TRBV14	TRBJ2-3	ASSFGTSGVDTQY
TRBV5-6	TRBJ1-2	ASSSKLTGSQWGYT
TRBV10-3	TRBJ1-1	AITGTGIGTEAF
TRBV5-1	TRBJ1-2	ASSPGTGESNYGYT
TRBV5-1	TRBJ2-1	ASFPTPGAGNEQF
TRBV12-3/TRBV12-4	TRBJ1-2	ASSLDRGKSGYT
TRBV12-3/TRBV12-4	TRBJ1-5	ASSLDRGRQPQH
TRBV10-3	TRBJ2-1	AISPTSAPAYNEQF
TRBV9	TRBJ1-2	ASSATGRYGYT
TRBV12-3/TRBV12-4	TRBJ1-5	ASSFTEGNQPQH
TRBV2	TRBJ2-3	ASSVSPSRDTQY
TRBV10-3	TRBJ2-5	AISDYDRGLETQY
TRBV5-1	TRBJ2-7	ASRPGTTYEQY
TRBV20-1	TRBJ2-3	SARYISTDTQY
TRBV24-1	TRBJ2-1	ATSDSGQIYNEQF
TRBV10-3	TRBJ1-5	AISEGLNQPQH
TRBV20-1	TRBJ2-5	SARVRETQY
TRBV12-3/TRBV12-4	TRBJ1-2	ASSQTESNYGYT
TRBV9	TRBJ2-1	ASSVSTSGRANEQF
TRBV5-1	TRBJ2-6	ASSLGFGDPGANVLT
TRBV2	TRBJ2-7	ASKLAGDEQY
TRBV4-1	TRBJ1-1	ASSQERQLEAF